This paragraph reports one T cell receptor beta chain. Its cognate antigen is unknown. Random hexamers were used to reverse transcribe the RNA input (about 0.45 to 1 ug). The TCR beta CDR3 was amplified by immunoSEQ multiplex PCR across 54 Vbeta, 13 Jbeta. In TCRdb, the immunoSEQ multiplex PCR reads were re-called with MiXCR into one record per CDR3 protein. The sample consists of 90,000 to 150,000 distinct CDR3 sequences, around 94% of them appearing once. V was pared by 5 bases and J by 4 bases, with 13 bases of the junction left unmatched. The CDR3 is 16 amino acids. From germline, CDR1 is DFQATT and CDR2 SNEGSKA (reference sequence). These data belong to a study of CD8 T cells in Susac syndrome. General observations from the study: Individuals included in the TCR sequencing and HLA analysis were acknowledged by the study to be relatively few in number.

The patients serving as multiple sclerosis controls were treatment-naive. They had stable or active relapsing-remitting disease and fulfilled revised McDonald criteria. FACS was used to enrich TEMRA cells, whereas the CD8+ and CD4+ T cells were obtained by negative isolation. Material for sequencing was CD4+ T cells from PBMCs. The rearrangement links TRBV20-1 to TRBJ1-5; 8 bases match TRBD1. The sequence was obtained from a human donor with multiple sclerosis. CDR3 nucleotide sequence: TGCAGTGCTTCTTTAAGACAGGGGCCAACTAATCAGCCCCAGCATTTT. Translated, it gives CSASLRQGPTNQPQHF.